The T cell receptor (beta chain) under discussion was sequenced for a study of T cell changes during pregnancy in multiple sclerosis. Germline V gene sequence: CDR1 MNHEY, CDR2 SMNVEV (reference sequence). The V end was cut by 3 bases, the J end by 6 bases, with 12 bases between. The CDR3 totals 13 residues. The protocol was immunoSEQ multiplex PCR, while the TCRdb copy is restricted to in-frame clones and leaves out a portion. This sample has more than 40,000 clones, with around 92% found just once. The source is a female donor with multiple sclerosis, enrolled in a pregnancy study. The chain couples TRBV27 to TRBJ2-7; a possible D gene is TRBD2 (6 bases). Sequenced material: CD8+ T cells from peripheral blood mononuclear cells, taken after pregnancy. DNA for the CDR3: TGTGCCAGCAGTTTCGGGGGTGGACGCGAGCAGTACTTC. Translated, it gives CASSFGGGREQYF.